This passage covers 3 T cell receptor beta chains from one sample sequenced in a study of T cells in localized non-small cell lung cancer. The method was immunoSEQ multiplex PCR; TCRdb's version includes in-frame clones alone and lacks a portion of them. Here the sample spans tens of thousands of clones, roughly 88% being singletons. Sequences were derived from peripheral blood, sampled before any cancer treatment. The receptor set was obtained from a woman aged 40-70 years with stage I lung adenocarcinoma.

This clone came up once. J is TRBJ2-3 and V is TRBV5-6; 8 bases are a match to TRBD1. Looked up from germline, CDR1 is SGHDT and CDR2 is YYEEEE. The CDR3 runs 15 residues. The trim removed 4 bases at V and 1 base at J, leaving 5 bases unmatched. As DNA, the CDR3 is TGTGCCAGCAGCCTTAGACAGGGGCGCACAGATACGCAGTATTTT. Translation: CASSLRQGRTDTQYF.

The genes are TRBV4-2 and TRBJ2-1, with D hard to call. The V gene lost 4 bases and the J gene lost 6 bases, with 4 bases spanning the gap. Germline CDR1 reads LGHNA; CDR2 reads YNFKEQ. The CDR3 spans 11 residues. The CDR3 loop is CASSLGNEQFF. The CDR3 DNA is TGTGCCAGCAGCCTCGGCAATGAGCAGTTCTTC.

This clone has only one observation. This rearrangement joins TRBV10-2 to TRBJ1-5, with D unclear. The CDR3 is 13 residues long. The V end was cut by 8 bases, the J end by 3 bases, with 11 bases between. Germline V lookup: CDR1 WSHSY, CDR2 SAAADI. The CDR3 here is CASGRSYNQPQHF. DNA for the CDR3: TGCGCCAGCGGTCGTTCCTACAATCAGCCCCAGCATTTT.